The rows below give T cell receptor beta chains drawn from one sample of a study of CD8+CD57+ T cells in acquired aplastic anemia. TCRdb independently ran MiXCR on the reads; one entry per CDR3 protein. The repertoire includes 150,000 or so distinct CDR3 sequences, less than 50% of them detected once, and 3.2% sits in the top ten. The specimen was sorted CD4+, CD8+, or CD8+CD57+ T cells (not recorded which) from PBMCs. The receptors come from a human donor with aplastic anemia. Both conserved end residues are part of each CDR3. A D gene is named only where the DNA matches it firmly. Size values are once, few and many counts, or a class for expanded clones, and some rows have none.

TRBJ2-7 | NA | TRBV29-1 | NA | CSVGEIYEQYF | TGCAGCGTTGGGGAGATCTACGAGCAGTACTTC
TRBJ1-2 | many | TRBV4-3 | NA | CASSQAGTGYTF | TGCGCCAGCAGCCAAGCAGGGACCGGCTACACCTTC
TRBJ2-1 | many | TRBV6-5 | TRBD2 | CASTQGLAGTYEQFF | TGTGCCAGCACCCAGGGACTAGCGGGGACCTATGAGCAGTTCTTC
TRBJ1-2 | many | TRBV5-4 | NA | CASSLEDVGYTF | TGTGCCAGCAGCTTGGAGGACGTTGGCTACACCTTC
TRBJ1-5 | NA | TRBV15 | NA | CATSRDMGVQPQHF | TGTGCCACCAGCAGAGATATGGGGGTGCAGCCCCAGCATTTT
TRBJ2-1 | many | TRBV6-6 | NA | CASSYIGEQFF | TGTGCCAGCAGTTACATCGGGGAGCAGTTCTTC
TRBJ2-7 | NA | TRBV7-9 | NA | CASTGMDEQYF | TGTGCCAGCACTGGTATGGACGAGCAGTACTTC
TRBJ2-7 | NA | TRBV2 | TRBD1 | CASSLGQGVYEQYF | TGTGCCAGCAGCCTTGGACAGGGGGTATACGAGCAGTACTTC
TRBJ1-6 | NA | TRBV9 | TRBD1 | CASSVGTGNSPLHF | TGTGCCAGCAGCGTTGGGACAGGAAATTCACCCCTCCACTTT
TRBJ2-3 | few | TRBV19 | TRBD2 | CASREREGPTDTQYF | TGTGCCAGTAGAGAGCGGGAGGGCCCCACAGATACGCAGTATTTT
TRBJ2-7 | once | TRBV29-1 | NA | CSVAETASYEQYF | TGCAGCGTTGCAGAGACAGCCTCCTACGAGCAGTACTTC
TRBJ1-1 | NA | TRBV19 | NA | CASKQGWTEASF | TGTGCCAGTAAGCAGGGCTGGACCGAAGCTTCCTTT
TRBJ2-7 | few | TRBV19 | TRBD1 | CASSYGQGGYEQYF | TGTGCCAGTAGTTACGGACAGGGCGGCTACGAGCAGTACTTC
TRBJ2-7 | once | TRBV28 | TRBD2 | CATRTSGTYEQYF | TGTGCCACCCGGACTAGCGGGACTTACGAGCAGTACTTC
TRBJ1-5 | NA | TRBV5-1 | NA | CASSSALRGETQHF | TGCGCCAGCAGCTCGGCACTGCGGGGGGAGACCCAGCATTTT
TRBJ1-5 | NA | TRBV10-3 | NA | CAISESGGVSNQPQHF | TGTGCCATCAGTGAGTCGGGGGGTGTAAGCAATCAGCCCCAGCATTTT
TRBJ2-2 | many | TRBV5-6 | NA | CASSFSDTGELFF | TGTGCCAGCAGCTTTTCAGACACCGGGGAGCTGTTTTTT
TRBJ2-1 | once | TRBV15 | TRBD2 | CATSRDRLGEGSLF | TGTGCCACCAGCAGAGATCGCTTGGGGGAGGGCAGCCTTTTC
TRBJ2-5 | many | TRBV12-5 | TRBD1 | CASGVDRGETQYF | TGTGCTAGTGGTGTGGACAGGGGTGAGACCCAGTACTTC
TRBJ2-3 | many | TRBV25-1 | TRBD1 | CASSAQGALTDTQYF | TGTGCCAGCAGTGCCCAGGGGGCCCTCACAGATACGCAGTATTTT